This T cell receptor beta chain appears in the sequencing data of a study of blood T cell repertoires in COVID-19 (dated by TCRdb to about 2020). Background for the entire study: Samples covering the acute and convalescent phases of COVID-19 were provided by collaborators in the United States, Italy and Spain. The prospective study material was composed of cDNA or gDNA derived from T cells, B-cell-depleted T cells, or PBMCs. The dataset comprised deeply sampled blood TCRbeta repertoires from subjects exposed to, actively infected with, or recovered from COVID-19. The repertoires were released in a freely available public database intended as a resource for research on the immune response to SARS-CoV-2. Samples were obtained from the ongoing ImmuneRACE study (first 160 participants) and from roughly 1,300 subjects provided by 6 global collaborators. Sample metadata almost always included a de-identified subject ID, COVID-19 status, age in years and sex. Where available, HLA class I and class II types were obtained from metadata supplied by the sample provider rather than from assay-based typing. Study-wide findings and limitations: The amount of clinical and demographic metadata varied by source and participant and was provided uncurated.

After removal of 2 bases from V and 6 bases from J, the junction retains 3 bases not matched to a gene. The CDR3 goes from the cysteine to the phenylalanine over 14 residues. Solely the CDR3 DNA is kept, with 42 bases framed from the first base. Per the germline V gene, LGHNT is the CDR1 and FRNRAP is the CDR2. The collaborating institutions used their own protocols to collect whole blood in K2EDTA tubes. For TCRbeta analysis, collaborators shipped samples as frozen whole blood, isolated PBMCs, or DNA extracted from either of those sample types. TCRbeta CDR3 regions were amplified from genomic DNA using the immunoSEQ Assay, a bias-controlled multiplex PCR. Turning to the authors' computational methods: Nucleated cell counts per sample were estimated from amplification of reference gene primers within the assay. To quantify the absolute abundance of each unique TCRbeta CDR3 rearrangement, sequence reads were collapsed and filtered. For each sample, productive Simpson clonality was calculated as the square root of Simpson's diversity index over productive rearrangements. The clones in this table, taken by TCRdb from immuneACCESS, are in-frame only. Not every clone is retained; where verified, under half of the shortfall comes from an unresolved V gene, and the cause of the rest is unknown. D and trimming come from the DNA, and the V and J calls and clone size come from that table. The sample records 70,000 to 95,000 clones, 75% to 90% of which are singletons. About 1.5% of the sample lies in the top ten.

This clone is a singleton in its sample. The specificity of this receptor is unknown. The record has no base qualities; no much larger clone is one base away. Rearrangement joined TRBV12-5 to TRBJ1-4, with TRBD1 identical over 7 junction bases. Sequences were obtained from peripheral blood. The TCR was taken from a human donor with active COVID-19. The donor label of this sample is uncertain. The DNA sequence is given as TGTGCTAGTGGTTTGACGGGGACAGATGAAAAACTGTTTTTT. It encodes CASGLTGTDEKLFF.